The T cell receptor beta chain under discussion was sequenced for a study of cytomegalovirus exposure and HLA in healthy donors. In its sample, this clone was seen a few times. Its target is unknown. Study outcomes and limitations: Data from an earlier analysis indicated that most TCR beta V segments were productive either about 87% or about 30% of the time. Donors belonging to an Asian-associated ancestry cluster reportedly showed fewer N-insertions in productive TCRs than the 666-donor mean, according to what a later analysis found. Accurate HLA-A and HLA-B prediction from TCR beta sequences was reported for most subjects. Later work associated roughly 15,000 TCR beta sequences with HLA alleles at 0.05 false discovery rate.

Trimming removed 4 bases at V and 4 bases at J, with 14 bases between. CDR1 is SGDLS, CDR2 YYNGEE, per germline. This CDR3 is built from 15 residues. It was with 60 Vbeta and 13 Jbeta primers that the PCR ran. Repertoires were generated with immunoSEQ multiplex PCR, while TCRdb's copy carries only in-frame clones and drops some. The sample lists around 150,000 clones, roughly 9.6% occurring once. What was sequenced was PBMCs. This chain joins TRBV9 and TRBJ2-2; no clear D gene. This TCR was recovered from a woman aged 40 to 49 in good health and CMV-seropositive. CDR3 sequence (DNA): TGTGCCAGCAGCCCTTACTCTGATCCCACCGGGGAGCTGTTTTTT. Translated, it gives CASSPYSDPTGELFF. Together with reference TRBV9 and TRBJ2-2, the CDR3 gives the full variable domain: DSGVTQTPKHLITATGQRVTLRCSPRSGDLSVYWYQQSLDQGLQFLIQYYNGEERAKGNILERFSAQQFPDLHSELNLSSLELGDSALYFCASSPYSDPTGELFFGEGSRLTVL.